The 18 T cell receptor beta chains in this list originate from one sample, sequenced in a study of T cells in Graves' hyperthyroidism and ophthalmopathy. Researchers took RNA transcripts and amplified the TCR beta CDR3 regions from them. An initial round of RT-PCR targeting the TCR CDR3 relied on the HTBI primer set. TCRdb re-called the multiplex PCR reads through MiXCR, storing one row per CDR3 protein. The sample includes about 350,000 distinct CDR3 sequences, approximately 14% of them seen just once. What was sequenced was blood. Receptor source: a woman in her 30s with Graves' hyperthyroidism.

The rearrangement links TRBV28 to TRBJ2-5, with D possibly matching TRBD2 (6 bases). CDR1 MDHEN and CDR2 SYDVKM come from the germline V gene. The CDR3 is 15 residues long. The V gene lost 6 bases and the J gene lost 3 bases, with 17 bases spanning the gap. CDR3 nucleotide sequence: TGTGCCAGCAGGCCCCGGGGGAAGCGGGAAGAGACCCAGTACTTC. Translating it yields CASRPRGKREETQYF.

This clonotype showed up just a few times. The J gene is TRBJ2-3, the V gene TRBV2; 9 bases line up with TRBD2. Per germline, CDR1 SNHLY and CDR2 FYNNEI. CDR3 length: 15 amino acids. After removal of 11 bases from V and 4 bases from J, the junction contained 13 bases not matched to a gene. The CDR3 loop reads CAATLAGVSSDTQYF. The CDR3 nucleotides read TGTGCCGCAACCTTAGCGGGAGTTTCTTCAGATACGCAGTATTTT.

This clonotype was counted ten times or more. The chain has TRBV2 and TRBJ2-7, with D possibly being TRBD1 (5 bases). Trimming stripped 7 bases from V and 2 bases from J, with 12 bases between. Germline V CDR1 and CDR2: SNHLY, FYNNEI. CDR3 length: 13 residues. The CDR3: CASNGLGAYEQYF. CDR3 bases: TGTGCCAGCAATGGGTTAGGGGCCTACGAGCAGTACTTC.

Ten or more counts support this clonotype. The chain is built from TRBV11-3 and TRBJ2-3; D possibly matches TRBD1 or TRBD2 (5 bases each). V shed 3 bases and J shed 0 bases, with 7 bases lying between them. CDR1 SGHNT and CDR2 YENEEA come from the germline V gene. The CDR3 has 14 residues. The CDR3 DNA sequence: TGTGCCAGCAGCTTTGGGGGTAGCACAGATACGCAGTATTTT. It codes for CASSFGGSTDTQYF. The complete variable domain, with remaining parts taken from reference TRBV11-3 and TRBJ2-3, reads EAGVVQSPRYKIIEKKQPVAFWCNPISGHNTLYWYLQNLGQGPELLIRYENEEAVDDSQLPKDRFSAERLKGVDSTLKIQPAELGDSAVYLCASSFGGSTDTQYFGPGTRLTVL.

This CDR3 is CASSSGGTGTEAFF. The CDR3 coding sequence is TGTGCCAGCAGCTCGGGCGGGACGGGCACTGAAGCTTTCTTT. The rearrangement uses TRBV28 and TRBJ1-1; possibly TRBD1 for D (5 bases). The CDR3 length is 14 residues. Trimming removed 6 bases from V and 4 bases from J, with 15 bases in between. Germline CDR1 and CDR2: MDHEN and SYDVKM.

V is TRBV27 and J is TRBJ2-7; tentative D call: TRBD1 (5 bases). Per germline, CDR1 MNHEY and CDR2 SMNVEV (reference sequence). There are 14 residues in the CDR3. The V and J ends lost 6 bases and 2 bases respectively, with 14 bases between them. The chain's CDR3 is CASSRTGLPYEQYF. DNA for the CDR3: TGTGCCAGCAGCCGTACAGGATTACCCTACGAGCAGTACTTC.

The J gene is TRBJ2-1, the V gene TRBV29-1; D gene ambiguous. V dropped 5 bases and J dropped 9 bases, with 11 bases sitting between them. Per germline, CDR1 SQVTM and CDR2 ANQGSEA. The CDR3 length is 11 residues. CDR3 nucleotide sequence: TGCAGCGTTCAAGTCATAGGTGAGCAGTTCTTC. It specifies CSVQVIGEQFF.

This clonotype was counted many times. V and J are TRBV29-1 and TRBJ2-5, with D perhaps matching TRBD2 (5 bases). The V end lost 2 bases, the J end lost 4 bases, and 11 bases lay between the germline ends. Looked up from germline, CDR1 is SQVTM and CDR2 is ANQGSEA. CDR3 length equals 13 residues. Here the CDR3 DNA reads TGCAGCGTTGAACGAGGGCTTGGAGAGACCCAGTACTTC. The encoded protein is CSVERGLGETQYF. The full variable domain, completed using reference TRBV29-1 and TRBJ2-5, is SAVISQKPSRDICQRGTSLTIQCQVDSQVTMMFWYRQQPGQSLTLIATANQGSEATYESGFVIDKFPISRPNLTFSTLTVSNMSPEDSSIYLCSVERGLGETQYFGPGTRLLVL.

This clonotype appeared many times. V is TRBV14 and J is TRBJ2-7, with 8 positions matching TRBD1. V gave up 5 bases and J gave up 2 bases; unmatched junction bases: 8. The CDR3 spans 15 residues. Germline V gives CDR1 SGHDN, CDR2 FVKESK. CDR3 in amino acids: CASSLAPGQAYEQYF. The CDR3 DNA follows: TGTGCCAGCAGCTTAGCACCGGGACAGGCCTACGAGCAGTACTTC.

The rearrangement uses TRBV4-2 and TRBJ2-2, with D possibly matching TRBD1 (6 bases). Germline loops: CDR1 LGHNA, CDR2 YNFKEQ. V lost 2 bases and J 5 bases, leaving 12 bases between the germline ends. The CDR3 sequence is 15 residues long. The chain's CDR3 is CASSQRQVRTGELFF. CDR3 in DNA: TGTGCCAGCAGCCAACGACAGGTTCGAACCGGGGAGCTGTTTTTT.

V and J are TRBV7-8 and TRBJ2-7, with 10 bases that match TRBD2. Germline lookup yields CDR1 SGHVS and CDR2 FQNEAQ. J gave up 4 bases and V 3 bases, and 6 bases lay outside the gene matches. CDR3 length equals 15 residues. As DNA, the CDR3 is TGTGCCAGCAGCTTTCCTTCTAGCGGGAGTTACGAGCAGTACTTC. Translation gives CASSFPSSGSYEQYF.

There are many counts of this clonotype. This chain uses TRBV27 with TRBJ2-3, with TRBD2 matching 7 bases. The V gene end was trimmed by 5 bases and the J gene end by 8 bases; junction bases not matched to a gene: 4. Germline V lookup: CDR1 MNHEY, CDR2 SMNVEV (reference sequence). The CDR3 runs to 12 residues. The CDR3 protein is CASSILAGTQYF. In DNA, the CDR3 is TGTGCCAGCAGTATCTTAGCGGGTACGCAGTATTTT.

V is TRBV7-2 and J is TRBJ2-4; D is unclear. The CDR3 has 15 residues. Trimming pared 1 base from V and 2 bases from J, leaving 9 bases between. Germline V CDR1 and CDR2: SGHTA, FQGNSA. CDR3: CASSLVMGTKNIQYF. In DNA, the CDR3 is TGTGCCAGCAGCTTAGTGATGGGAACCAAAAACATTCAGTACTTC.

The chain has TRBV10-3 and TRBJ2-7; D may be TRBD2 (6 bases). Trimming pared 10 bases from V and 6 bases from J, leaving 22 bases between. In germline, CDR1 is ENHRY, CDR2 SYGVKD. This CDR3 is 14 amino acids long. Written as DNA, the CDR3 is TGTGCCACCCAAGGGACTGGCGGGGCTTCCGAGCAGTACTTC. The encoded protein is CATQGTGGASEQYF.

This clonotype was observed a few times. This chain uses TRBV20-1 with TRBJ2-5; either TRBD1 or TRBD2 may fit D (6 bases each). The CDR3 contains 13 residues. Germline V gene sequence: CDR1 DFQATT, CDR2 SNEGSKA (reference sequence). Trimming took off 3 bases at V and 7 bases at J, with 15 bases between the two ends. DNA of the CDR3: TGCAGTGCTAGTCGGCAGGGGCGGGGGACCCAGTACTTC. It specifies CSASRQGRGTQYF.

This clonotype has at least ten counts. The chain employs TRBV3-1 and TRBJ1-1, with D possibly matching TRBD1 (6 bases). The V gene lost 2 bases and the J gene lost 7 bases, with 11 bases spanning the gap. Germline V gene lookup returns CDR1 LGHDT and CDR2 YNNKEL (reference sequence). This CDR3 spans 13 amino acids. The CDR3 nucleotides are TGTGCCAGCAGCCAACCGCAGGGGAGTGAAGCTTTCTTT. This codes for CASSQPQGSEAFF.

This clonotype was counted at least ten times. The V call is TRBV12-3 or TRBV12-4, the J call TRBJ2-5; D not resolved. This CDR3 spans 12 amino acids. With 2 bases removed from V and 6 bases from J, the gap between germline ends came to 7 bases. CDR3 coding DNA: TGTGCCAGCAGTTTACAGCTCCAGACCCAGTACTTC. Residues: CASSLQLQTQYF.

This clonotype was recorded many times. The rearrangement joins TRBV6-1 to TRBJ1-1, with 7 bases fitting TRBD1. CDR3 length equals 13 residues. CDR1 MNHNS and CDR2 SASEGT come from the germline V gene. Trimming at V came to 3 bases and at J to 4 bases, leaving 2 bases not matched to a gene. The CDR3 region is CASSDRGSTEAFF. As DNA, the CDR3 is TGTGCCAGCAGTGACAGGGGGTCCACTGAAGCTTTCTTT.